One and the same sample provided the 5 T cell receptor beta chains below, sequenced in a study of control samples from healthy donors and cancer patients. Repertoires were generated with immunoSEQ multiplex PCR, while TCRdb's copy carries only in-frame clones and drops some. The repertoire holds 150,000 to 200,000 clones, with around 90% as singletons. Sequencing was done on a sample of blood. The source is a man between 25 and 39 years old in good health.

This clone was counted at least ten times. The rearrangement uses TRBV5-6 and TRBJ1-6; no clear D. V lost 4 bases, J lost 0 bases, and 11 bases lay in between. In germline, CDR1 is SGHDT, CDR2 YYEEEE. This CDR3 is built from 16 residues. The CDR3: CASSLAGSSYNSPLHF. The CDR3 nucleotides read TGTGCCAGCAGCCTGGCCGGAAGCTCCTATAATTCACCCCTCCACTTT.

The table lists this clone with a count of one. V and J are TRBV7-3 and TRBJ2-2; D call uncertain. From germline, CDR1 is SGHTA and CDR2 FQGTGA. CDR3 length equals 13 residues. Trimming cost V 0 bases and J 5 bases, with 4 bases left between them. CDR3 sequence reads: CASSLTGTGELFF. CDR3 bases: TGTGCCAGCAGCTTAACAGGGACCGGGGAGCTGTTTTTT.

The CDR3 nucleotides are TGTGCCAGCAGCCCCGGAGGACTAGCAGGTTTCAATGAGCAGTTCTTC. Translation: CASSPGGLAGFNEQFF. The rearrangement joins TRBV7-6 to TRBJ2-1; 8 nucleotides align to TRBD2. The CDR3 is made up of 16 amino acids. The J segment lost 6 bases and the V segment lost 5 bases, leaving 12 bases of the junction unmatched. Germline assignment: CDR1 SGHVS and CDR2 FNYEAQ.

The chain joins TRBV10-3 to TRBJ2-2; D remains unclear. V shed 10 bases and J shed 6 bases, with 12 bases lying between them. The CDR3 extends over 12 amino acids. From germline, CDR1 is ENHRY and CDR2 SYGVKD. The DNA for the CDR3 is TGTGCCACCGGTCTGGGCGCCGGGGAGCTGTTTTTT. Protein sequence: CATGLGAGELFF.

The rearrangement uses TRBV5-1 and TRBJ2-2; D is ambiguous. V shed 0 bases and J shed 0 bases, with 3 bases lying between them. The CDR3 covers 14 residues. Germline values: CDR1 SGHRS, CDR2 YFSETQ. CDR3 region: CASSLVPNTGELFF. CDR3 nucleotide sequence: TGCGCCAGCAGCTTGGTCCCGAACACCGGGGAGCTGTTTTTT. Drawing the rest from reference TRBV5-1 and TRBJ2-2, the complete variable domain is KAGVTQTPRYLIKTRGQQVTLSCSPISGHRSVSWYQQTPGQGLQFLFEYFSETQRNKGNFPGRFSGRQFSNSRSEMNVSTLELGDSALYLCASSLVPNTGELFFGEGSRLTVL.